This entry features one T cell receptor beta chain sequence. What it recognizes is unknown. Germline values: CDR1 SNHLY, CDR2 FYNNEI. This CDR3 contains 13 residues. After removal of 10 bases from V and 4 bases from J, the junction contained 9 bases not matched to a gene. This sample was taken from a study of cytomegalovirus exposure and HLA in healthy donors. The PCR ran on 60 Vbeta and 13 Jbeta primers. Sequencing was performed with immunoSEQ multiplex PCR; in TCRdb, only in-frame clones are kept and a portion is missing. Of around 140,000 clones listed, 70% to 90% were seen once; the top ten hold roughly 0.5%. The study's findings and limits: The listing of 150 to 200 TCR beta chains classed them as cytomegalovirus-associated. CMV antigen specificity was confirmed in vitro for a few CMV-associated chains. A prior analysis recorded that most TCR beta V segments were productive about 90% or about 30% of the time.

The chain links TRBV2 to TRBJ2-7, with 8 bases fitting TRBD1. This sequence originates from a woman between 40 and 50 years old in good health and CMV-seronegative. Sequenced input: PBMCs. CDR3 residues: CAIKTGVAYEQYF. The CDR3 DNA sequence: TGTGCCATCAAGACAGGGGTGGCGTACGAGCAGTACTTC.